These T cell receptor beta chains were read from a single sample in a study of regulatory T cells in long-lasting Graves disease. TCRdb processed the multiplex PCR reads anew with MiXCR; each CDR3 protein has one entry. The data show some 200,000 distinct CDR3 sequences, with roughly 18% seen just once and 12% held by the top ten. The same sample was also studied in work on T cells in Graves' hyperthyroidism and ophthalmopathy.

This specimen consisted of peripheral blood mononuclear cells (PBMCs), obtained at new diagnosis, from a patient treated with antithyroid drugs. The receptors stem from a woman aged 25-40 years with Graves disease. Both conserved end residues are part of each CDR3. The D gene is left open where the match is weak. The size of a clone is reported for some rows only, either as once, few or many, or as a class for expanded clones.

size: few; D: NA; J: TRBJ1-1; V: TRBV6-5; DNA: TGTGCCAGCAGTTACTCGATAAGGGCGAGGACTGAAGCTTTCTTT; CDR3: CASSYSIRARTEAFF
size: NA; D: NA; J: TRBJ2-1; V: TRBV7-9; DNA: TGTGCCAGCAGCTTAGCGCCCCAGGGGACACTCTCCTACAATGAGCAGTTCTTC; CDR3: CASSLAPQGTLSYNEQFF
size: many; D: TRBD1; J: TRBJ1-2; V: TRBV7-2; DNA: TGTGCCAGCAGCCCCCGGGACAGATGGGTGGATGGCTACACCTTC; CDR3: CASSPRDRWVDGYTF
size: many; D: NA; J: TRBJ2-7; V: TRBV2; DNA: TGTGCCAGCAGTGGAGGCTTCGACGAGCAGTACTTC; CDR3: CASSGGFDEQYF
size: NA; D: NA; J: TRBJ1-2; V: TRBV11-2; DNA: TGTGCCAGCAGCTTCCCGCCGGATAGGTACTATGGCTACACCTTC; CDR3: CASSFPPDRYYGYTF
size: many; D: NA; J: TRBJ2-5; V: TRBV18; DNA: TGTGCCAGCTCACCCAACAGGGAAGAGACCCAGTACTTC; CDR3: CASSPNREETQYF
size: many; D: TRBD2; J: TRBJ2-1; V: TRBV20-1; DNA: TGCAGTTCTAGCGGGAGTTCCTATGAGCAGTTCTTC; CDR3: CSSSGSSYEQFF
size: many; D: TRBD2; J: TRBJ2-1; V: TRBV11-2; DNA: TGTGCCAGCAGCTCCGGGACTAGGGTCGGTTACAATGAGCAGTTCTTC; CDR3: CASSSGTRVGYNEQFF
size: NA; D: NA; J: TRBJ2-7; V: TRBV11-2; DNA: TGTGCCAGCAGCCCCATCCCGGGGGCGTCCTACGAGCAGTACTTC; CDR3: CASSPIPGASYEQYF
size: many; D: TRBD1; J: TRBJ1-1; V: TRBV29-1; DNA: TGCAGCGTACACACCCGACAGGGGAACACTGAAGCTTTCTTT; CDR3: CSVHTRQGNTEAFF
size: many; D: NA; J: TRBJ2-1; V: TRBV27; DNA: TGTGCCAGCAGTTTATCGCCCGGGGCGGGCTACAATGAGCAGTTCTTC; CDR3: CASSLSPGAGYNEQFF
size: NA; D: NA; J: TRBJ1-6; V: TRBV12-3/TRBV12-4; DNA: TGTGCCAGCAGTTCCGGGGGTGCCCCTAGGAATTCACCCCTCCACTTT; CDR3: CASSSGGAPRNSPLHF
size: few; D: TRBD2; J: TRBJ2-5; V: TRBV5-1; DNA: TGCGCCAGCAGCTTGGCCTCTCTTACTAGCGGGAGACGAGGGACCCAGTACTTC; CDR3: CASSLASLTSGRRGTQYF
size: many; D: TRBD1; J: TRBJ1-5; V: TRBV12-3/TRBV12-4; DNA: TGTGCCAGCAGCACCGGGACAGCTAATCAGCCCCAGCATTTT; CDR3: CASSTGTANQPQHF